This T cell receptor beta chain came from a study of patients and donors after allogeneic stem cell transplantation. TCRdb independently ran MiXCR on the RT-PCR reads; one entry per CDR3 protein. The sample records a few hundred thousand distinct CDR3 sequences, around two fifths being singletons. The V gene lost 0 bases and the J gene lost 4 bases, with 10 bases spanning the gap. The length of the CDR3 is 16 residues. Germline V gives CDR1 MNHEY, CDR2 SVGEGT. Sequenced sample: blood, either unsorted or a sorted T cell fraction (not recorded which). The chain couples TRBV6-2 or TRBV6-3 to TRBJ2-6; no definite D call. The source is a human donor who was either an allogeneic HSCT recipient or a stem cell or donor lymphocyte infusion donor (not recorded which). It is not recorded whose cells these are; they may come from a transplant donor. Written as DNA, the CDR3 is TGTGCCAGCAGTTACTCTCCCTCTTCCGGGGCCAACGTCCTGACTTTC. It is translated as CASSYSPSSGANVLTF.